This TCR beta chain was sequenced in a study of T cells after yellow fever vaccination. At the level of the study: The fractions with low cell numbers were processed using SMART-Seq v4 Ultra Low Input.

This clonotype was seen many times. Its antigen is undetermined. The germline V gene has CDR1 SGHDN and CDR2 FVKESK. This CDR3 comprises 13 residues. V shed 1 base and J shed 2 bases, with 5 bases lying between them. The study's findings and limits: In post-booster samples, most primary-vaccination clones reappeared (roughly 96% CD4, roughly 89% CD8). Weaker overall was a secondary response that nonetheless peaked faster, on day 5 versus 15.

TCRdb fed the 5' RACE reads into MiXCR, producing one record per CDR3 protein. The repertoire holds about 320,000 distinct CDR3 sequences, with 9.5% to 15% as singletons. Sample: CD4+ T cells sorted from PBMCs, taken 15 days after the yellow fever booster vaccination. The source is a young man who received the YFV17D yellow fever vaccine. The rearrangement joins TRBV14 to TRBJ1-2, with D possibly TRBD1 on 5 matching bases. The CDR3 DNA reads TGTGCCAGCAGCCAAGGGGGCAACTATGGCTACACCTTC. This gives the protein CASSQGGNYGYTF.